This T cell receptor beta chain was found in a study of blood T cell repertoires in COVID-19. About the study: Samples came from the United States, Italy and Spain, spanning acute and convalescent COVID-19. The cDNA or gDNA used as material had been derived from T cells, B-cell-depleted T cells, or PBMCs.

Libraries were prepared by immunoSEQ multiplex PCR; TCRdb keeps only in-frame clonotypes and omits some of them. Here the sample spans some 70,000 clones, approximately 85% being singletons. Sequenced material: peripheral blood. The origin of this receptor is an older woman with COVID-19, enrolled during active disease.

CDR3 protein: CASSVADRGLSPLHF. Here the CDR3 DNA reads TGTGCCAGCAGCGTAGCCGACAGGGGGCTTTCACCCCTCCACTTT. V usage is TRBV9 and J usage is TRBJ1-6, with 10 bases matching TRBD1. J gave up 9 bases and V 0 bases, and 3 bases lay outside the gene matches. This CDR3 spans 15 amino acids. From germline, CDR1 is SGDLS and CDR2 YYNGEE.